Each of the 15 T cell receptor beta chains below was sequenced from the same sample in a study of tumor-infiltrating lymphocytes in localized non-small cell lung cancer. TCRdb's table, derived via immunoSEQ multiplex PCR, lists solely in-frame clones and lacks some. The sample records 6,000 to 8,500 clones, 61% being singletons. Sequences were obtained from lung tumor tissue. These receptors all come from a human donor with non-small cell lung cancer.

The CDR3 coding sequence is TGTGCCAGCAGAGCAAGGGGCTACGAGCAGTACTTC. Translated: CASRARGYEQYF. V is TRBV6-1 and J is TRBJ2-7; D may be TRBD1 (5 bases). The CDR3 sequence is 12 residues long. V lost 6 bases and J lost 3, with 9 bases in between. CDR1 and CDR2 (germline): MNHNS, SASEGT.

V and J are TRBV18 and TRBJ1-2; D gene uncertain. V lost 2 bases to trimming and J lost 4 bases, with 11 bases between them. Germline lookup yields CDR1 KGHSH and CDR2 LQKENI. CDR3 length: 14 amino acids. CDR3 coding DNA: TGTGCCAGCTCACCATTAGGGAGTGGCTATGGCTACACCTTC. This gives the protein CASSPLGSGYGYTF.

This sequence joins TRBV6-5 and TRBJ2-7; possible D gene TRBD2, 5 bases. V was shortened by 4 bases and J by 3 bases, with 16 bases between the two germline ends. The length of the CDR3 is 15 residues. From germline, CDR1 is MNHEY and CDR2 SVGAGI. In DNA form, the CDR3 reads TGTGCCAGCAGTTTCTTAAGAGGGCGCGACTACGAGCAGTACTTC. Translated, it gives CASSFLRGRDYEQYF.

This clone ranks as medium-sized. This chain uses TRBV30 with TRBJ1-3; TRBD1 might be the D (6 bases). Germline assignment: CDR1 GTSNPN and CDR2 SVGIG (reference sequence). The V end was cut by 2 bases, the J end by 8 bases, with 13 bases between. This CDR3 comprises 13 residues. CDR3 region: CAWSLRGPDTIYF. As DNA, the CDR3 is TGTGCCTGGAGTCTGCGGGGGCCGGACACCATATATTTT.

This clone was observed a handful of times. V gene TRBV27 combines with J gene TRBJ2-1; the match to TRBD2 covers 9 bases. The CDR3 loop spans 17 amino acids. V shed 0 bases and J 6 bases; nucleotides not matched to a gene: 9. The germline CDR1 and CDR2 sequences are MNHEY and SMNVEV (reference sequence). CDR3 loop: CASSLSFVAGGPNEQFF. CDR3 sequence (DNA): TGTGCCAGCAGTTTATCATTCGTCGCGGGAGGGCCCAATGAGCAGTTCTTC.

The J gene is TRBJ2-2, the V gene TRBV9, with a weak D call TRBD1 (5 bases). This CDR3 is 16 amino acids long. V was pared by 0 bases and J by 0 bases, with 9 bases between. Germline V CDR1 and CDR2: SGDLS, YYNGEE. CDR3 in amino acids: CASSVAGNANTGELFF. The CDR3 coding sequence is TGTGCCAGCAGCGTAGCAGGGAACGCGAACACCGGGGAGCTGTTTTTT.

This chain connects TRBV7-3 to TRBJ2-3; 16 bases line up with TRBD2. The CDR3 contains 19 residues. The junction had 8 bases not matched to a gene; V was cut back by 5 bases and J by 0 bases. Germline V gene sequence: CDR1 SGHTA, CDR2 FQGTGA. CDR3 DNA sequence: TGTGCCAGCAGCCCGGGACTAGCGGGAGGGAAATCTAGCACAGATACGCAGTATTTT. Translated: CASSPGLAGGKSSTDTQYF.

The chain recombines TRBV11-2 with TRBJ1-1; 9 bases agree with TRBD1. V shed 5 bases and J 3 bases; nucleotides not matched to a gene: 7. The CDR3 contains 15 residues. Germline V gene lookup returns CDR1 SGHAT and CDR2 FQNNGV. This chain's CDR3 is CASSAVGQGDTEAFF. DNA for the CDR3: TGTGCCAGCAGCGCCGTGGGACAGGGCGACACTGAAGCTTTCTTT.

The rearrangement joins TRBV7-2 to TRBJ2-1; 7 bases agree with TRBD2. V was clipped by 3 bases and J by 7 bases; unmatched bases: 6. The CDR3 extends over 14 amino acids. Germline CDR1 reads SGHTA; CDR2 reads FQGNSA. CDR3 residues: CASSFAGRRNEQFF. The CDR3 DNA reads as TGTGCCAGCAGCTTCGCCGGGAGGAGGAATGAGCAGTTCTTC.

The CDR3 DNA follows: TGTGCCAGCAGTTACCGTGTGACAGGGTACGAGCAGTACTTC. This translates into CASSYRVTGYEQYF. This chain uses TRBV6-5 with TRBJ2-7; 7 nucleotides line up with TRBD1. The junction had 5 bases not matched to a gene; V was cut back by 2 bases and J by 4 bases. The CDR3 is made up of 14 amino acids. Germline-derived CDR1 and CDR2 are MNHEY and SVGAGI.

The chain couples TRBV9 to TRBJ1-3; D uncertain. CDR3 length equals 15 residues. The V gene lost 3 bases and the J gene lost 3 bases, with 13 bases spanning the gap. Germline V gene data show CDR1 as SGDLS and CDR2 as YYNGEE. CDR3 sequence reads: CASSAEGSFGNTIYF. CDR3 nucleotides: TGTGCCAGCAGCGCGGAGGGCAGTTTTGGAAACACCATATATTTT.

This rearrangement joins TRBV7-3 to TRBJ1-1, with a possible D match to TRBD1 (5 bases). With 5 bases removed from V and 11 bases from J, the gap between germline ends came to 12 bases. Germline-derived CDR1 and CDR2 are SGHTA and FQGTGA. The CDR3 length is 11 residues. This CDR3 is CASSSGGEAFF. CDR3 nucleotides: TGTGCCAGCAGCAGCGGGGGGGAGGCTTTCTTT.

There are a few counts of this clone. The rearrangement links TRBV27 to TRBJ1-4, with no clear D. The CDR3 covers 12 residues. Germline CDR1 MNHEY, CDR2 SMNVEV (reference sequence). V was trimmed by 8 bases and J by 0 bases, leaving 4 bases between them. Here the CDR3 reads CASATTNEKLFF. The CDR3 DNA follows: TGTGCCAGCGCCACAACTAATGAAAAACTGTTTTTT.

This chain uses TRBV10-3 with TRBJ2-3, with 9 bases fitting TRBD2. This CDR3 region has 16 residues. V lost 3 bases and J lost 5; bases outside the gene matches: 9. Germline V lookup: CDR1 ENHRY, CDR2 SYGVKD. CDR3: CAISDPGTSYVDTQYF. The CDR3 DNA follows: TGTGCCATCAGTGACCCCGGGACTAGCTATGTAGATACGCAGTATTTT.

This chain uses TRBV4-1 with TRBJ2-7; D not certain. Per the germline V gene, CDR1 is MGHRA and CDR2 is YSYEKL. Trimming removed 4 bases from V and 6 bases from J, with 10 bases in between. This CDR3 region has 12 residues. The CDR3: CASSRNTGEQYF. Here the CDR3 DNA reads TGCGCCAGCAGCCGGAACACTGGCGAGCAGTACTTC.